The 32 T cell receptor beta chains in this list originate from one sample, sequenced in a study of cytomegalovirus exposure and HLA in healthy donors. The protocol was immunoSEQ multiplex PCR, while the TCRdb copy is restricted to in-frame clones and leaves out a portion. Of about 160,000 clones in the sample, under 90% were seen once. Source material: PBMCs. These TCRs come from a man younger than 35 in good health and CMV-seropositive.

J is TRBJ2-7 and V is TRBV9; no clear D. Trimming took off 1 base at V and 0 bases at J, with 14 bases between the two ends. The CDR3 runs 16 residues. Germline V gene data show CDR1 as SGDLS and CDR2 as YYNGEE. CDR3 bases: TGTGCCAGCAGCGTAAGGAGACTGAAGACCTCCTACGAGCAGTACTTC. This translates into CASSVRRLKTSYEQYF.

This clone came up once. This chain links TRBV5-1 with TRBJ2-3, with D maybe TRBD2 (6 bases). V lost 1 base to trimming and J lost 2 bases, with 11 bases between them. The V gene's germline CDR1 is SGHRS and CDR2 YFSETQ. The CDR3 loop spans 15 amino acids. CDR3 nucleotides: TGCGCCAGCAGCTTGTCGGCGGGATCCACAGATACGCAGTATTTT. This translates into CASSLSAGSTDTQYF.

This clone was detected only once. The V gene is TRBV20-1, the J gene TRBJ2-5; D not resolved. V gave up 6 bases and J gave up 6 bases, with 11 bases separating them. The CDR3 consists of 11 residues. The V gene's germline CDR1 is DFQATT and CDR2 SNEGSKA (reference sequence). The CDR3 protein is CSAPARQTQYF. The CDR3 coding sequence is TGCAGTGCCCCGGCGAGGCAGACCCAGTACTTC.

The V call is TRBV5-1, the J call TRBJ1-1; no reliable D call. Germline values: CDR1 SGHRS, CDR2 YFSETQ. Deletions cut 0 bases from V and 3 bases from J, with 6 bases between. The CDR3 covers 13 residues. The CDR3 spells CASSLGGDTEAFF. The CDR3 bases are TGCGCCAGCAGCTTGGGAGGAGACACTGAAGCTTTCTTT.

This clone was recorded only once. The chain uses TRBV19 and TRBJ2-6; 8 nucleotides agree with TRBD1. CDR3 length: 17 amino acids. Germline trimming cut 3 bases from V and 4 bases from J; bases unmatched to any gene: 8. Germline CDR1 LNHDA, CDR2 SQIVND (reference sequence). The DNA for the CDR3 is TGTGCCAGTAGTATTGATGGGACAGGCTCCGGGGCCAACGTCCTGACTTTC. Translation: CASSIDGTGSGANVLTF.

The V and J genes are TRBV5-6 and TRBJ2-7; the match to TRBD1 covers 9 bases. V dropped 6 bases and J dropped 2; count of bases not matched to a gene: 9. This CDR3 spans 15 amino acids. CDR1 is SGHDT and CDR2 is YYEEEE in the germline V gene. CDR3 DNA sequence: TGTGCCAGCACCCCGTGGGGACAGGGAACCTACGAGCAGTACTTC. Residues: CASTPWGQGTYEQYF.

The chain joins TRBV29-1 to TRBJ2-5; 8 bases match TRBD2. The CDR3 is made up of 15 amino acids. Germline-derived CDR1 and CDR2 are SQVTM and ANQGSEA. With V trimmed by 8 bases and J by 2 bases, 13 bases remained unmatched. The CDR3 nucleotides read TGCAGCACGGGGAGGATAGCGGGGACTCAAGAGACCCAGTACTTC. Its translation: CSTGRIAGTQETQYF.

The chain couples TRBV18 to TRBJ1-4, with TRBD1 matching 7 bases. CDR1 is KGHSH, CDR2 LQKENI, per germline. The CDR3 runs 16 residues. V gave up 3 bases and J gave up 7 bases; unmatched junction bases: 11. The CDR3 loop is CASSPEDRSTPEKLFF. DNA for the CDR3: TGTGCCAGCTCACCTGAGGACAGGTCTACCCCTGAAAAACTGTTTTTT. The full variable domain, rest sourced from reference TRBV18 and TRBJ1-4, is NAGVMQNPRHLVRRRGQEARLRCSPMKGHSHVYWYRQLPEEGLKFMVYLQKENIIDESGMPKERFSAEFPKEGPSILRIQQVVRGDSAAYFCASSPEDRSTPEKLFFGSGTQLSVL.

V gene TRBV30 combines with J gene TRBJ2-3; TRBD2 agrees at 11 bases. The junction had 6 bases not matched to a gene; V was cut back by 7 bases and J by 6 bases. The germline V gene has CDR1 GTSNPN and CDR2 SVGIG (reference sequence). This CDR3 contains 13 residues. CDR3 bases: TGTGCCTTTTCACTAGCGGGAGCGGATACGCAGTATTTT. Its protein is CAFSLAGADTQYF. Filled out from reference TRBV30 and TRBJ2-3, the complete variable domain reads SQTIHQWPATLVQPVGSPLSLECTVEGTSNPNLYWYRQAAGRGLQLLFYSVGIGQISSEVPQNLSASRPQDRQFILSSKKLLLSDSGFYLCAFSLAGADTQYFGPGTRLTVL.

This clone was seen a few times. The chain employs TRBV28 and TRBJ1-1; 11 bases map to TRBD1. The CDR3 has 17 amino acids. CDR1 and CDR2 from the germline V gene are MDHEN and SYDVKM. Trimming cost V 2 bases and J 3 bases; bases outside gene matches: 8. The CDR3 loop reads CASSLIPGTGGDTEAFF. CDR3 nucleotide sequence: TGTGCCAGCAGTTTAATCCCCGGGACAGGGGGGGACACTGAAGCTTTCTTT.

There are a few counts of this clone. This chain links TRBV27 with TRBJ2-2; TRBD1 agrees at 8 bases. CDR1 is MNHEY and CDR2 is SMNVEV in the germline V gene (reference sequence). The CDR3 length is 16 residues. The J segment lost 2 bases and the V segment lost 2 bases, leaving 4 bases of the junction unmatched. The CDR3 nucleotides read TGTGCCAGCAGTTTACTCGGACAGGGCAACACCGGGGAGCTGTTTTTT. It translates to CASSLLGQGNTGELFF.

The J gene is TRBJ2-7, the V gene TRBV28, with TRBD2 matching 10 bases. CDR3 size: 15 residues. Germline V gives CDR1 MDHEN, CDR2 SYDVKM. The J segment lost 7 bases and the V segment lost 6 bases, leaving 12 bases of the junction unmatched. The CDR3 loop reads CASSWSGGLAWEQYF. CDR3 DNA sequence: TGTGCCAGCAGCTGGTCTGGGGGACTAGCGTGGGAGCAGTACTTC.

The chain joins TRBV5-1 to TRBJ1-1; D possibly corresponds to TRBD1 (6 bases). V dropped 4 bases and J dropped 1 base, with 17 bases sitting between them. The CDR3 extends over 16 amino acids. Germline-derived CDR1 and CDR2 are SGHRS and YFSETQ. CDR3 bases: TGCGCCAGCAGCAGTTCTCAGGGGCAAGGGAACACTGAAGCTTTCTTT. Amino acids: CASSSSQGQGNTEAFF.

This clone was detected only once. The V and J genes are TRBV9 and TRBJ2-1, with D tentatively TRBD2 (5 bases). Germline CDR1 reads SGDLS; CDR2 reads YYNGEE. This CDR3 has 15 amino acids. V lost 3 bases and J 5 bases, leaving 15 bases between the germline ends. The CDR3 sequence is CASSETPDLNNEQFF. The DNA for the CDR3 is TGTGCCAGCAGCGAAACCCCGGACTTAAACAATGAGCAGTTCTTC.

The gene calls are TRBV28 and TRBJ1-2; D remains ambiguous. The V gene's germline CDR1 is MDHEN and CDR2 SYDVKM. V was shortened by 5 bases and J by 2 bases, with 18 bases between the two germline ends. This CDR3 region has 16 residues. The CDR3 DNA reads TGTGCCAGCAGTATCCCCGGCCCGGGTATAAACTATGGCTACACCTTC. This codes for CASSIPGPGINYGYTF.

J is TRBJ2-7 and V is TRBV4-1; 8 bases fit TRBD2. Germline CDR1 is MGHRA and CDR2 is YSYEKL. With 0 bases clipped from V and 1 base from J, the junction kept 2 bases outside the gene matches. CDR3 length equals 15 residues. The CDR3 sequence: CASSQDPGGSYEQYF. Here the CDR3 DNA reads TGCGCCAGCAGCCAAGATCCGGGGGGGTCCTACGAGCAGTACTTC.

This rearrangement joins TRBV5-1 to TRBJ2-3; TRBD1 is a possible D gene (5 bases). This CDR3 region has 16 residues. Germline-derived CDR1 and CDR2 are SGHRS and YFSETQ. The ends were cut back, 5 bases at V and 3 bases at J, with 19 bases in the middle. The CDR3 here is CASSPTSTGRTDTQYF. Written as DNA, the CDR3 is TGCGCCAGCAGTCCAACCTCCACAGGTAGAACAGATACGCAGTATTTT.

The chain recombines TRBV4-1 with TRBJ2-5, with 10 bases aligning to TRBD2. V shed 3 bases and J 2 bases; nucleotides not matched to a gene: 12. Germline V gene lookup returns CDR1 MGHRA and CDR2 YSYEKL. The CDR3 has 18 residues. In nucleotides, the CDR3 is TGCGCCAGCAGCCACAAGGATTCTAGCGGGAGCCCACAAGAGACCCAGTACTTC. This gives the protein CASSHKDSSGSPQETQYF.

J is TRBJ2-3 and V is TRBV13; TRBD2 matches 14 bases. The J segment lost 3 bases and the V segment lost 5 bases, leaving 10 bases of the junction unmatched. The germline V gene encodes CDR1 PRHDT and CDR2 FYEKMQ (reference sequence). This CDR3 spans 18 amino acids. Here the CDR3 reads CASSLMGLAGVGTDTQYF. The CDR3 DNA follows: TGTGCCAGCAGCCTAATGGGACTAGCGGGAGTAGGGACAGATACGCAGTATTTT.

The chain employs TRBV14 and TRBJ2-1, with TRBD1 matching over 8 bases. The V gene's germline CDR1 is SGHDN and CDR2 FVKESK. The length of the CDR3 is 15 residues. The V gene end was trimmed by 3 bases and the J gene end by 5 bases; junction bases not matched to a gene: 6. CDR3 bases: TGTGCCAGCAGCCACAGACAGGGGCTGAACAATGAGCAGTTCTTC. It is translated as CASSHRQGLNNEQFF.

This chain connects TRBV27 to TRBJ2-7; no reliable D call. This CDR3 comprises 13 residues. Germline V gene lookup returns CDR1 MNHEY and CDR2 SMNVEV (reference sequence). The V gene lost 4 bases and the J gene lost 0 bases, with 7 bases spanning the gap. CDR3 sequence (DNA): TGTGCCAGCAGTTCTTGGAGCTCCTACGAGCAGTACTTC. The encoded protein is CASSSWSSYEQYF.

The gene calls are TRBV10-3 and TRBJ2-7; TRBD1 might be the D (5 bases). The CDR3 is 19 amino acids. The V end lost 0 bases, the J end lost 1 base, and 22 bases lay between the germline ends. Germline CDR1 reads ENHRY; CDR2 reads SYGVKD. As DNA, the CDR3 is TGTGCCATCAGTGAGTCAGGGTTGAAGGCCGTAGGGGTATCCTACGAGCAGTACTTC. Its protein product is CAISESGLKAVGVSYEQYF.

CDR3 in amino acids: CASSPPRGGTSGKETQYF. The CDR3, as DNA: TGTGCCAGCTCACCACCGAGGGGGGGAACTAGCGGGAAAGAGACCCAGTACTTC. The chain recombines TRBV18 with TRBJ2-5; 10 bases align to TRBD2. Germline V gene sequence: CDR1 KGHSH, CDR2 LQKENI. The junction had 10 bases not matched to a gene; V was cut back by 0 bases and J by 3 bases. CDR3 size: 18 residues.

This clone was recorded only once. The rearrangement joins TRBV10-1 to TRBJ2-2; D possibly corresponds to TRBD2 (5 bases). The CDR3 totals 13 residues. V lost 5 bases and J lost 6, with 10 bases in between. Germline V gene data show CDR1 as WNHNN and CDR2 as SYGVQD (reference sequence). CDR3 amino acids: CASSTRSPGELFF. CDR3 nucleotide sequence: TGCGCCAGCAGTACTAGAAGTCCCGGGGAGCTGTTTTTT.

This rearrangement joins TRBV9 to TRBJ2-4, with 8 bases that match TRBD1. The CDR3 is 13 residues long. The V gene end was trimmed by 2 bases and the J gene end by 15 bases; junction bases not matched to a gene: 10. Germline-derived CDR1 and CDR2 are SGDLS and YYNGEE. CDR3 residues: CASSVNDRGQLYF. The CDR3 DNA reads as TGTGCCAGCAGCGTGAACGACAGGGGCCAACTGTACTTC.

The genes are TRBV28 and TRBJ2-7; 10 bases map to TRBD2. The CDR3 totals 17 residues. CDR1 and CDR2 (germline): MDHEN, SYDVKM. Germline trimming cut 2 bases from V and 2 bases from J; bases unmatched to any gene: 9. CDR3 bases: TGTGCCAGCAGTTTACGGCGATCTAGCGGGAGTACCTACGAGCAGTACTTC. Residues: CASSLRRSSGSTYEQYF.

This chain connects TRBV5-1 to TRBJ2-7; 11 nucleotides agree with TRBD1. The CDR3 spans 15 residues. V shed 3 bases, J shed 3 bases, and the junction held 5 bases outside the gene matches. Looked up from germline, CDR1 is SGHRS and CDR2 is YFSETQ. The CDR3 is CASSWGGTGGYEQYF. CDR3 coding DNA: TGCGCCAGCAGCTGGGGCGGGACAGGGGGCTACGAGCAGTACTTC.

The chain couples TRBV6-1 to TRBJ2-3; D not resolved. Per germline, CDR1 MNHNS and CDR2 SASEGT. CDR3 size: 15 residues. V was pared by 3 bases and J by 0 bases, with 10 bases between. CDR3 in DNA: TGTGCCAGCAGTGAGCAGGAATCTAGCACAGATACGCAGTATTTT. Translation gives CASSEQESSTDTQYF.

The V call is TRBV5-6, the J call TRBJ2-7, with 7 bases that match TRBD2. The length of the CDR3 is 15 residues. The trim removed 1 base at V and 1 base at J, leaving 5 bases unmatched. CDR1 SGHDT and CDR2 YYEEEE come from the germline V gene. CDR3 sequence (DNA): TGTGCCAGCAGCTTGAGGCTAGCGGTGTCCTACGAGCAGTACTTC. It encodes CASSLRLAVSYEQYF. Full variable domain (rest looked up from reference TRBV5-6 and TRBJ2-7): DAGVTQSPTHLIKTRGQQVTLRCSPKSGHDTVSWYQQALGQGPQFIFQYYEEEERQRGNFPDRFSGHQFPNYSSELNVNALLLGDSALYLCASSLRLAVSYEQYFGPGTRLTVT.

This clone occurred a few times. This chain joins TRBV2 and TRBJ2-2; 7 bases agree with TRBD2. The CDR3 has 14 amino acids. V shed 5 bases and J 0 bases; nucleotides not matched to a gene: 0. From germline, CDR1 is SNHLY and CDR2 FYNNEI. CDR3 sequence reads: CASSSGTNTGELFF. CDR3 nucleotides: TGTGCCAGCAGTAGCGGGACGAACACCGGGGAGCTGTTTTTT. The full variable domain, completed using reference TRBV2 and TRBJ2-2, is EPEVTQTPSHQVTQMGQEVILRCVPISNHLYFYWYRQILGQKVEFLVSFYNNEISEKSEIFDDQFSVERPDGSNFTLKIRSTKLEDSAMYFCASSSGTNTGELFFGEGSRLTVL.

The chain employs TRBV7-9 and TRBJ2-1, with D tentatively TRBD1 (6 bases). In germline, CDR1 is SEHNR, CDR2 FQNEAQ (reference sequence). This CDR3 comprises 13 residues. The ends were cut back, 4 bases at V and 8 bases at J, with 12 bases in the middle. The CDR3 sequence is CASSSYRVHEQFF. Written as DNA, the CDR3 is TGTGCCAGCAGCTCATACAGGGTCCATGAGCAGTTCTTC.

This chain uses TRBV7-9 with TRBJ1-4, with D unresolved. The CDR3 contains 13 residues. Trimming stripped 2 bases from V and 8 bases from J, with 9 bases between. Germline V CDR1 and CDR2: SEHNR, FQNEAQ (reference sequence). The DNA for the CDR3 is TGTGCCAGCAGCTTAATATCGGGGGAAAAACTGTTTTTT. Encoded protein: CASSLISGEKLFF.